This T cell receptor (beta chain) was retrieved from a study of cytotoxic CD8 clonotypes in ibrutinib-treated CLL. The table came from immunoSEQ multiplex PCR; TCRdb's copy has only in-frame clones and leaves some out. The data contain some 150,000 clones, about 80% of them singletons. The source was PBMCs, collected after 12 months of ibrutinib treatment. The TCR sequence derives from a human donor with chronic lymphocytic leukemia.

The CDR3 nucleotides are TGCGCCAGCAGCTTGTCGAGCTACAGCTCCTACAATGAGCAGTTCTTC. This translates into CASSLSSYSSYNEQFF. The chain combines TRBV5-1 with TRBJ2-1, with D hard to call. CDR3 length: 16 residues. Germline V gene sequence: CDR1 SGHRS, CDR2 YFSETQ. V dropped 1 base and J dropped 0 bases, with 11 bases sitting between them.